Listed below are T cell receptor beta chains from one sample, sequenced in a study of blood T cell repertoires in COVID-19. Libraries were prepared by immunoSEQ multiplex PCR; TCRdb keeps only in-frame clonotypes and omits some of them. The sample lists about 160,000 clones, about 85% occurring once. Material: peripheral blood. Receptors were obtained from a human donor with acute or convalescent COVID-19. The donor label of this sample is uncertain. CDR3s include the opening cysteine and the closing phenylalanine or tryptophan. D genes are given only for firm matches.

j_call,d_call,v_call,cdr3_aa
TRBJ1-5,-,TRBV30,CAWSAAAGQPQHF
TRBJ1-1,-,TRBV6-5,CASSFQVRGNTEAFF
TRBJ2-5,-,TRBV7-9,CASSLYRDKETQYF
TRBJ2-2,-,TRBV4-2,CASSHGGGGTGELFF
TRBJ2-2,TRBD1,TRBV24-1,CATSLSGGTGELFF
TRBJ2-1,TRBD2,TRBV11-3,CASSHGTSGGNEQFF
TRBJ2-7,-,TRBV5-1,CASSLAGRGEEQYF
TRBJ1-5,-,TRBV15,CATSASLLNQPQHF
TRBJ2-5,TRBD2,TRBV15,CATSPAGLAGVETQYF
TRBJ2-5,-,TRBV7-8,CASSSSGTYQETQYF
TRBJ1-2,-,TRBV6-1,CASSEAGEGHGYTF
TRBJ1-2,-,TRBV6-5,CASRAGQKGNYGYTF
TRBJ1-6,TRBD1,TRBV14,CASRAGGELNSPLHF
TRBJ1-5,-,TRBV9,CASSVEVGAGQPQHF
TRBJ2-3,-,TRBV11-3,CASSLSHWRGSSTDTQYF
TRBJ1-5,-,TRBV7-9,CASSHGQPNQPQHF
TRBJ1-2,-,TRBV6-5,CASSQQALGSTF
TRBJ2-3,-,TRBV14,CASSQVTGGLTDTQYF
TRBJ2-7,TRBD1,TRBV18,CASSPDRGSREQYF
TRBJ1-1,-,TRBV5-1,CASSLDGYYEAFF
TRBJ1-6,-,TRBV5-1,CASSLGQYNSPLHF
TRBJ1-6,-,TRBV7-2,CASSWGGNNSPLHF
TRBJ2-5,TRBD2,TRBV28,CATKVGGSGGEKTQYF
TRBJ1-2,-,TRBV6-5,CASSYTYRNYGYTF
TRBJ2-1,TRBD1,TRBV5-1,CASSPPDRGNNEQFF
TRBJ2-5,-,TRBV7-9,CASSLAQRTQYF
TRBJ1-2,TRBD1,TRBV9,CASSPQGAEGYTF
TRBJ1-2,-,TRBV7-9,CASSSSDGGWGYTF
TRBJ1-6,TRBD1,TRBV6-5,CASSYSRGRVSPLHF
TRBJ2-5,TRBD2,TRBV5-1,CASSFGTSGQETQYF
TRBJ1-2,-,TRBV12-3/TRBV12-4,CASSLVRTGGYTF
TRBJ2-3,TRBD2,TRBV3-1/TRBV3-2,CASSQGGGLRSDTQYF
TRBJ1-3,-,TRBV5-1,CASSTGAGNTIYF
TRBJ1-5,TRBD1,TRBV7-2,CASSLGGQGFNQPQHF
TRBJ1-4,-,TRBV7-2,CASSLAPGGGEKLFF
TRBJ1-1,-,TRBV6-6,CASSSHRAGTEAFF
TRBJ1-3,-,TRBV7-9,CASSPRGSGNTIYF
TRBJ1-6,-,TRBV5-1,CASSLVEHYNSPLHF
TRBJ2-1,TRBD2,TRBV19,CASSSVGGSYNEQFF
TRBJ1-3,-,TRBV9,CASSAREPGNTIYF
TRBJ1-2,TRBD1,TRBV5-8,CASSLESGQRSYGYTF
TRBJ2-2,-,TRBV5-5,CASSPNTGELFF
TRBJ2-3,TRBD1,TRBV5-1,CASSGGQGHTDTQYF
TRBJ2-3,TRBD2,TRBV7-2,CASSPLRLAGGRDTQYF
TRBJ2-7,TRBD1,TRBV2,CASGTGGRGYEQYF
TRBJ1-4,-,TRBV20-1,CSATSGEKLFF
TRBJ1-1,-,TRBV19,CASSIGGLLETEAFF
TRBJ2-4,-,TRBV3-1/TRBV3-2,CASSLSLNLNIQYF
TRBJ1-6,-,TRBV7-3,CASSLDSANNSPLHF
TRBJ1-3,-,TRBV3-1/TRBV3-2,CASSYGQSSGNTIYF
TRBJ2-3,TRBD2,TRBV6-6,CASSERGGIPDTQYF
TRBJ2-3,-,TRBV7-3,CASSAGGARDTQYF
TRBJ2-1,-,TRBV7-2,CASSSTRGTYNEQFF
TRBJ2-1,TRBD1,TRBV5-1,CASSLGQGAPFNEQFF
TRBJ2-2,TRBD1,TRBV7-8,CASSVRDRGLIGELFF
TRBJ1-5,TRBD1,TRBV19,CASSMRGQQSNQPQHF
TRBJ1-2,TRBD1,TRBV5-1,CASSSRTGGNYGYTF
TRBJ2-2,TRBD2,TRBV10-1,CASTQGVAGVAGTGELFF
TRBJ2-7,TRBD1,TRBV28,CASSFSDRDYEQYF
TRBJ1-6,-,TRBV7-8,CASSSHRTPGRSSRPLHF